The 24 T cell receptor beta chains given below trace back to one sample, sequenced in a study of PD-L1 blockade in urothelial cancer. Time point indicated: pretreatment peripheral blood. Using immunoSEQ multiplex PCR, the repertoire was profiled, and TCRdb retains in-frame clones only, with some absent. Of about 63,000 clones in the sample, roughly 79% were seen once. This specimen was PBMCs, taken around atezolizumab (anti-PD-L1) treatment. The receptors stem from a man in his 70s with urothelial cancer.

This clone was seen a handful of times. The chain couples TRBV7-2 to TRBJ1-3; tentative D call: TRBD1 (5 bases). The CDR3 is 14 residues long. Deletions cut 2 bases from V and 7 bases from J, with 12 bases between. The germline CDR1 and CDR2 sequences are SGHTA and FQGNSA. This CDR3 is CASSLTREGNTIYF. The CDR3 region has the DNA TGTGCCAGCAGCTTAACTCGGGAGGGGAACACCATATATTTT.

The chain uses TRBV28 and TRBJ1-2, with 9 bases lining up with TRBD1. The germline CDR1 and CDR2 sequences are MDHEN and SYDVKM. The CDR3 covers 15 residues. V lost 1 base, J lost 6 bases, and 6 bases stayed unmatched. Here the CDR3 DNA reads TGTGCCAGCAGTTTATCCCCCGGGACAGGGAATGGCTACACCTTC. Its protein is CASSLSPGTGNGYTF.

This clone was seen only once. The gene calls are TRBV2 and TRBJ2-1; TRBD2 aligns across 12 bases. V was pared by 1 base and J by 7 bases, with 2 bases of the junction left unmatched. Germline-derived CDR1 and CDR2 are SNHLY and FYNNEI. The CDR3 length is 15 residues. In nucleotides, the CDR3 is TGTGCCAGCAGTGAAGGACTAGCGGGAGATAATGAGCAGTTCTTC. As protein: CASSEGLAGDNEQFF.

The chain links TRBV10-1 to TRBJ2-7; TRBD2 agrees at 7 bases. Germline assignment: CDR1 WNHNN and CDR2 SYGVQD (reference sequence). The CDR3 runs to 11 residues. V shed 11 bases and J 6 bases; nucleotides not matched to a gene: 7. CDR3 nucleotides: TGCGCCGCCTCCTGGGGGGGCGAGCAGTACTTC. Translation: CAASWGGEQYF.

The chain uses TRBV5-8 and TRBJ2-1, with a weak D call TRBD2 (6 bases). V lost 6 bases and J 4 bases, leaving 17 bases between the germline ends. CDR3 length: 15 residues. Germline assignment: CDR1 SGHTS and CDR2 YDEGEE. The CDR3 nucleotides are TGTGCCAGCACCCAAGGGTGGAGGGCGTACAATGAGCAGTTCTTC. This codes for CASTQGWRAYNEQFF.

V usage is TRBV7-2 and J usage is TRBJ2-3; D ambiguous. Trimming took off 4 bases at V and 10 bases at J, with 12 bases between the two ends. This CDR3 is 12 amino acids long. The germline V gene encodes CDR1 SGHTA and CDR2 FQGNSA. The CDR3 DNA follows: TGTGCCAGCAGCTCCCAGGCTAATTCGCAGTATTTT. Protein sequence: CASSSQANSQYF.

This clone was detected once. V usage is TRBV11-2 and J usage is TRBJ2-7, with TRBD1 matching over 10 bases. Trimming at V came to 5 bases and at J to 3 bases, leaving 7 bases not matched to a gene. Germline-derived CDR1 and CDR2 are SGHAT and FQNNGV. The CDR3 has 15 amino acids. CDR3 residues: CASSLQGTGVYEQYF. DNA for the CDR3: TGTGCCAGCAGCCTACAGGGGACAGGGGTCTACGAGCAGTACTTC.

The chain links TRBV28 to TRBJ1-4, with 8 bases aligning to TRBD1. The J segment lost 7 bases and the V segment lost 4 bases, leaving 8 bases of the junction unmatched. The CDR3 is made up of 15 amino acids. Germline V gene lookup returns CDR1 MDHEN and CDR2 SYDVKM. The CDR3 protein is CASSSRQGLGEKLFF. CDR3 coding DNA: TGTGCCAGCAGTTCTCGACAGGGGCTGGGTGAAAAACTGTTTTTT.

The chain carries TRBV10-2 and TRBJ1-1; 8 bases align to TRBD1. The CDR3 extends over 18 amino acids. Germline V gene data show CDR1 as WSHSY and CDR2 as SAAADI. The ends lost 8 bases at V and 0 bases at J; junction bases unmatched: 17. In nucleotides, the CDR3 is TGCGCCAGCGCTTCCCCGCGCAGGGGGCTACTAATGAACACTGAAGCTTTCTTT. Protein sequence: CASASPRRGLLMNTEAFF.

This rearrangement joins TRBV29-1 to TRBJ2-5, with 12 positions matching TRBD2. J lost 7 bases, V lost 2 bases, and 8 bases had no gene match. Germline CDR1 SQVTM, CDR2 ANQGSEA. This CDR3 comprises 15 residues. CDR3 coding DNA: TGCAGCGTTGAACTAGCGGGGGGGTCCCAGTGGACCCAGTACTTC. Amino acids: CSVELAGGSQWTQYF.

The V gene is TRBV6-5, the J gene TRBJ2-1; 9 nucleotides line up with TRBD2. The trim removed 6 bases at V and 8 bases at J, leaving 11 bases unmatched. In germline, CDR1 is MNHEY, CDR2 SVGAGI. The CDR3 length is 15 residues. Written as DNA, the CDR3 is TGTGCCAGCAGCGCGGGGGGGGGCAGAGAACATGAGCAGTTCTTC. The encoded protein is CASSAGGGREHEQFF.

The table lists this clone with a count of one. This chain links TRBV7-9 with TRBJ1-4, with D possibly TRBD1 on 6 matching bases. From germline, CDR1 is SEHNR and CDR2 FQNEAQ (reference sequence). The germline V and J ends were trimmed by 6 bases and 4 bases, with 9 bases remaining between them. This CDR3 spans 13 amino acids. Here the CDR3 DNA reads TGTGCCAGCAGGGACAGCCGTAATGAAAAACTGTTTTTT. It is translated as CASRDSRNEKLFF.

The V and J genes are TRBV12-5 and TRBJ2-2, with 11 bases lining up with TRBD1. The V gene end was trimmed by 2 bases and the J gene end by 4 bases; junction bases not matched to a gene: 9. The CDR3 is 18 residues long. Germline-derived CDR1 and CDR2 are LGHNT and FRNRAP. The CDR3 loop reads CASGLFRDRGSGTGELFF. The CDR3 nucleotides read TGTGCTAGTGGTTTGTTTCGGGACAGGGGGTCGGGCACCGGGGAGCTGTTTTTT.

The chain couples TRBV5-4 to TRBJ2-7; 9 bases agree with TRBD2. This CDR3 is built from 14 residues. V shed 5 bases, J shed 4 bases, and the junction held 7 bases outside the gene matches. Germline V CDR1 and CDR2: SGHNT, YYREEE (reference sequence). For the CDR3, the DNA is TGTGCCAGCAGGAGCGATAGCGGGAGTTACGAGCAGTACTTC. This translates into CASRSDSGSYEQYF.

This clone was picked up a small number of times. The J gene is TRBJ2-3, the V gene TRBV9, with D perhaps TRBD2 (5 bases). V gave up 4 bases and J gave up 0 bases, with 12 bases separating them. The CDR3 spans 15 residues. Germline lookup yields CDR1 SGDLS and CDR2 YYNGEE. CDR3 DNA sequence: TGTGCCAGCAGCTCCCTGACTACTAGCACAGATACGCAGTATTTT. This gives the protein CASSSLTTSTDTQYF.

This clone was detected only once. The V gene is TRBV5-1, the J gene TRBJ2-7, with TRBD1 matching 8 bases. The V segment lost 0 bases and the J segment 5 bases; nucleotides outside the gene matches: 4. This CDR3 spans 14 amino acids. Looked up from germline, CDR1 is SGHRS and CDR2 is YFSETQ. CDR3 bases: TGCGCCAGCAGCTTGGTGGTACAGGGGGACGAGCAGTACTTC. This sequence encodes CASSLVVQGDEQYF. Supplemented by reference TRBV5-1 and TRBJ2-7, the full variable domain reads KAGVTQTPRYLIKTRGQQVTLSCSPISGHRSVSWYQQTPGQGLQFLFEYFSETQRNKGNFPGRFSGRQFSNSRSEMNVSTLELGDSALYLCASSLVVQGDEQYFGPGTRLTVT.

A remark on this clone: This CDR3 is also generated by other DNA sequences in the sample. V gene TRBV5-4 combines with J gene TRBJ1-4; D unresolved. CDR3 size: 14 residues. The V and J ends lost 4 bases and 6 bases respectively, with 13 bases between them. CDR1 is SGHNT and CDR2 is YYREEE in the germline V gene (reference sequence). The chain's CDR3 is CASSRDPGDEKLFF. In nucleotides, the CDR3 is TGTGCCAGCAGCAGGGATCCCGGGGATGAAAAACTGTTTTTT.

The genes are TRBV7-3 and TRBJ2-1; 7 bases fit TRBD1. There are 14 residues in the CDR3. Germline CDR1 SGHTA, CDR2 FQGTGA. J gave up 6 bases and V 5 bases, and 7 bases lay outside the gene matches. This chain's CDR3 is CASSLDRDSNEQFF. CDR3 sequence (DNA): TGTGCCAGCAGCCTCGACCGGGACAGCAATGAGCAGTTCTTC.

V usage is TRBV5-1 and J usage is TRBJ2-5; D possibly corresponds to TRBD2 (5 bases). V dropped 4 bases and J dropped 4 bases, with 14 bases sitting between them. The CDR3 is 14 amino acids. Germline V lookup: CDR1 SGHRS, CDR2 YFSETQ. The CDR3 region is CASSGTLVTETQYF. The CDR3 DNA follows: TGCGCCAGCAGCGGAACACTAGTCACAGAGACCCAGTACTTC.

The chain recombines TRBV11-2 with TRBJ1-1; perhaps TRBD1 as D (6 bases). V lost 5 bases and J 4 bases, leaving 11 bases between the germline ends. The CDR3 length is 13 residues. Germline V gene sequence: CDR1 SGHAT, CDR2 FQNNGV. CDR3 bases: TGTGCCAGCAGCCATAGGGGGAGCACTGAAGCTTTCTTT. This encodes CASSHRGSTEAFF.

V usage is TRBV5-1 and J usage is TRBJ1-1, with D tentatively TRBD1 (5 bases). Trimming pared 0 bases from V and 2 bases from J, leaving 14 bases between. The CDR3 loop spans 16 amino acids. Germline V gene sequence: CDR1 SGHRS, CDR2 YFSETQ. The CDR3 coding sequence is TGCGCCAGCAGCTTGGGCCCCAGGGATCGAAACACTGAAGCTTTCTTT. It encodes CASSLGPRDRNTEAFF.

The chain combines TRBV7-9 with TRBJ2-5, with 10 bases lining up with TRBD2. Germline V gene sequence: CDR1 SEHNR, CDR2 FQNEAQ (reference sequence). V shed 1 base, J shed 5 bases, and the junction held 7 bases outside the gene matches. The CDR3 spans 16 residues. The CDR3 region has the DNA TGTGCCAGCAGCTTAGGTCTAGCGGGGGACAGGGAGACCCAGTACTTC. This sequence encodes CASSLGLAGDRETQYF.

The V and J genes are TRBV7-2 and TRBJ2-3, with 8 nucleotides matching TRBD2. The CDR3 spans 16 residues. Germline V lookup: CDR1 SGHTA, CDR2 FQGNSA. The J segment lost 2 bases and the V segment lost 2 bases, leaving 6 bases of the junction unmatched. CDR3 coding DNA: TGTGCCAGCAGCTTACGGACTAGCATCTTCACAGATACGCAGTATTTT. Translated, it gives CASSLRTSIFTDTQYF. The variable domain in full, completed from reference TRBV7-2 and TRBJ2-3, reads GAGVSQSPSNKVTEKGKDVELRCDPISGHTALYWYRQSLGQGLEFLIYFQGNSAPDKSGLPSDRFSAERTGGSVSTLTIQRTQQEDSAVYLCASSLRTSIFTDTQYFGPGTRLTVL.

This chain uses TRBV7-3 with TRBJ2-3; TRBD2 aligns across 8 bases. V was clipped by 2 bases and J by 4 bases; unmatched bases: 8. Germline V gene sequence: CDR1 SGHTA, CDR2 FQGTGA. This CDR3 comprises 16 residues. Written as DNA, the CDR3 is TGTGCCAGCAGCTTAGGTCAGCGGGGGCCCTCAGATACGCAGTATTTT. Translating gives CASSLGQRGPSDTQYF.